A single sample is the source of the 25 T cell receptor beta chains below, sequenced in a study of T cell responses to AZD1222 COVID-19 vaccine. Generated by immunoSEQ multiplex PCR, the TCRdb table keeps only in-frame clones and is missing some. The top ten hold over 8% of the sample, which has some 130,000 clones, about 89% seen once. The sequenced sample was peripheral blood, obtained 28 days after the second AZD1222 dose. The receptors here all came from an adult who received the AZD1222 COVID-19 vaccine.

The chain is built from TRBV19 and TRBJ1-3, with 8 positions matching TRBD1. The CDR3 is 16 amino acids. The ends lost 1 base at V and 0 bases at J; junction bases unmatched: 2. Germline CDR1 reads LNHDA; CDR2 reads SQIVND (reference sequence). The CDR3 is CASSIGTGSSGNTIYF. The CDR3 nucleotides read TGTGCCAGTAGTATAGGGACAGGGAGCTCTGGAAACACCATATATTTT. The variable domain in full, with the rest retrieved from reference TRBV19 and TRBJ1-3, is DGGITQSPKYLFRKEGQNVTLSCEQNLNHDAMYWYRQDPGQGLRLIYYSQIVNDFQKGDIAEGYSVSREKKESFPLTVTSAQKNPTAFYLCASSIGTGSSGNTIYFGEGSWLTVV.

V is TRBV18 and J is TRBJ1-3; tentatively, D is TRBD1 (6 bases). CDR3 size: 15 residues. Germline CDR1 is KGHSH and CDR2 is LQKENI. The V end was cut by 6 bases, the J end by 0 bases, with 12 bases between. The CDR3 is CASSYTGTSGNTIYF. The CDR3 DNA follows: TGTGCCAGCTCGTATACAGGGACCTCTGGAAACACCATATATTTT.

Written as DNA, the CDR3 is TGTGCCAGCAGCCCCCGACAGTATAATTCACCCCTCCACTTT. Translation gives CASSPRQYNSPLHF. The chain couples TRBV2 to TRBJ1-6; the D gene is possibly TRBD1 (5 bases). Germline CDR1 and CDR2: SNHLY and FYNNEI. The CDR3 runs to 14 residues. Between the trimmed V and J ends, which lost 6 bases and 4 bases, there was a span of 10 bases. Together with reference TRBV2 and TRBJ1-6, the CDR3 gives the full variable domain: EPEVTQTPSHQVTQMGQEVILRCVPISNHLYFYWYRQILGQKVEFLVSFYNNEISEKSEIFDDQFSVERPDGSNFTLKIRSTKLEDSAMYFCASSPRQYNSPLHFGNGTRLTVT.

The chain recombines TRBV10-2 with TRBJ2-5, with no clear D. Germline values: CDR1 WSHSY, CDR2 SAAADI. This CDR3 is built from 12 residues. V lost 2 bases and J 5 bases, leaving 6 bases between the germline ends. The CDR3 sequence: CASSEITETQYF. Here the CDR3 DNA reads TGCGCCAGCAGTGAGATAACCGAGACCCAGTACTTC.

The chain recombines TRBV10-1 with TRBJ1-3, with 7 bases lining up with TRBD1. The CDR3 extends over 14 amino acids. The V and J ends lost 2 bases and 2 bases, in that order; junction bases with no gene match: 0. Germline assignment: CDR1 WNHNN and CDR2 SYGVQD (reference sequence). The CDR3 loop is CASSETGAGNTIYF. The DNA for the CDR3 is TGCGCCAGCAGTGAGACAGGGGCTGGAAACACCATATATTTT.

V is TRBV5-1 and J is TRBJ2-1, with 10 bases fitting TRBD1. This CDR3 has 14 amino acids. J lost 7 bases, V lost 0 bases, and 1 base had no gene match. Looked up from germline, CDR1 is SGHRS and CDR2 is YFSETQ. The CDR3 nucleotides are TGCGCCAGCAGCTTGGGGACAGGGGGGAATGAGCAGTTCTTC. Its translation is CASSLGTGGNEQFF.

The count of this clone is one. The chain employs TRBV7-9 and TRBJ2-7, with D perhaps matching TRBD1 (7 bases). From germline, CDR1 is SEHNR and CDR2 FQNEAQ (reference sequence). Between the trimmed V and J ends, which lost 4 bases and 4 bases, there was a span of 14 bases. The CDR3 is 14 amino acids. CDR3 region: CASSYTGAGYEQYF. CDR3 coding DNA: TGTGCCAGCAGCTACACAGGGGCGGGGTACGAGCAGTACTTC.

V gene TRBV3-1 (or the pseudogene TRBV3-2) combines with J gene TRBJ1-1, with D uncertain. Trimming left V 1 base short and J 5 bases short, with 8 bases between. This CDR3 is 13 amino acids long. The germline V gene encodes CDR1 LGHDT and CDR2 YNNKEL (reference sequence). CDR3 protein: CASSQGTWTEAFF. The CDR3 DNA reads as TGTGCCAGCAGCCAAGGTACTTGGACTGAAGCTTTCTTT.

The sample holds one count of this clone. The gene calls are TRBV2 and TRBJ2-7, with D tentatively TRBD1 (6 bases). This CDR3 region has 15 residues. CDR1 is SNHLY and CDR2 is FYNNEI in the germline V gene. The V gene lost 6 bases and the J gene lost 3 bases, with 18 bases spanning the gap. The CDR3 DNA is TGTGCCAGCAGAGACGATTGGACAGAGAACTACGAGCAGTACTTC. Translating gives CASRDDWTENYEQYF. The full variable domain, in which reference TRBV2 and TRBJ2-7 provide the parts outside the CDR3, is EPEVTQTPSHQVTQMGQEVILRCVPISNHLYFYWYRQILGQKVEFLVSFYNNEISEKSEIFDDQFSVERPDGSNFTLKIRSTKLEDSAMYFCASRDDWTENYEQYFGPGTRLTVT.

V and J are TRBV7-9 and TRBJ2-7; D may correspond to TRBD1 or TRBD2 (6 bases each). The CDR3 runs to 14 residues. In germline, CDR1 is SEHNR, CDR2 FQNEAQ (reference sequence). V dropped 5 bases and J dropped 9 bases, with 20 bases sitting between them. The CDR3 DNA follows: TGTGCCAGCAGCCCCCAAGGGGGACTGCAGGCGCAGTACTTC. Encoded protein: CASSPQGGLQAQYF.

This chain uses TRBV5-4 with TRBJ1-5; unclear D gene. The V gene's germline CDR1 is SGHNT and CDR2 YYREEE (reference sequence). Trimming took 1 base from V and 2 from J, leaving 7 bases between them. The CDR3 has 14 residues. The CDR3 loop is CASSLFGGNQPQHF. CDR3 DNA: TGTGCCAGCAGCTTGTTTGGGGGCAATCAGCCCCAGCATTTT.

The V call is TRBV2, the J call TRBJ1-6; TRBD1 might be the D (6 bases). V was clipped by 3 bases and J by 7 bases, with 16 bases between them. CDR1 is SNHLY and CDR2 is FYNNEI in the germline V gene. The CDR3 is 16 amino acids. CDR3 region: CASSDLSRGLNSPLHF. CDR3 in DNA: TGTGCCAGCAGTGATTTGAGCAGGGGATTGAATTCACCCCTCCACTTT.

The V and J genes are TRBV12-5 and TRBJ2-3; D is uncertain. The CDR3 has 12 amino acids. Germline CDR1 reads LGHNT; CDR2 reads FRNRAP. V dropped 6 bases and J dropped 1 base, with 5 bases sitting between them. The CDR3: CASGGRTDTQYF. The CDR3 nucleotides read TGTGCTAGTGGAGGGCGCACAGATACGCAGTATTTT. The full variable domain, its missing parts supplied by reference TRBV12-5 and TRBJ2-3, is DARVTQTPRHKVTEMGQEVTMRCQPILGHNTVFWYRQTMMQGLELLAYFRNRAPLDDSGMPKDRFSAEMPDATLATLKIQPSEPRDSAVYFCASGGRTDTQYFGPGTRLTVL.

The chain is built from TRBV18 and TRBJ1-5, with D unresolved. Trimming pared 1 base from V and 1 base from J, leaving 11 bases between. The CDR3 runs to 16 residues. Germline CDR1 and CDR2: KGHSH and LQKENI. CDR3 sequence: CASSPQPGTSNQPQHF. CDR3 nucleotide sequence: TGTGCCAGCTCACCACAACCAGGTACCAGCAATCAGCCCCAGCATTTT.

The J gene is TRBJ2-5, the V gene TRBV11-2; D possibly corresponds to TRBD1 (6 bases). Deletions cut 7 bases from V and 4 bases from J, with 13 bases between. CDR3 length: 13 amino acids. Germline lookup yields CDR1 SGHAT and CDR2 FQNNGV. DNA for the CDR3: TGTGCCAGCACCCACTCCAGGGGAGAGACCCAGTACTTC. Protein product: CASTHSRGETQYF.

The chain employs TRBV7-8 and TRBJ2-1; D uncertain. In germline, CDR1 is SGHVS, CDR2 FQNEAQ. Trimming took 5 bases from V and 0 from J, leaving 8 bases between them. This CDR3 is 14 amino acids long. CDR3 region: CASSRTNSYNEQFF. The CDR3, as DNA: TGTGCCAGCAGCCGTACCAACTCCTACAATGAGCAGTTCTTC.

The chain has TRBV7-8 and TRBJ1-5, with D uncertain. Between the trimmed V and J ends, which lost 5 bases and 4 bases, there was a span of 9 bases. Germline V gene lookup returns CDR1 SGHVS and CDR2 FQNEAQ. The CDR3 runs to 13 residues. The CDR3 region is CASSLVRNQPQHF. DNA of the CDR3: TGTGCCAGCAGCCTCGTCCGAAATCAGCCCCAGCATTTT.

This clone has a single count. The V call is TRBV6-1, the J call TRBJ2-1, with 8 bases fitting TRBD1. The CDR3 runs to 16 residues. V lost 4 bases and J lost 0; bases outside the gene matches: 5. Per germline, CDR1 MNHNS and CDR2 SASEGT. The CDR3 loop reads CASSVPRGPSYNEQFF. The CDR3 coding sequence is TGTGCCAGCAGTGTGCCCAGGGGGCCCTCCTACAATGAGCAGTTCTTC.

This chain links TRBV19 with TRBJ1-5; TRBD1 aligns across 8 bases. Unmatched junction bases numbered 11, after V lost 6 bases and J lost 4 bases. The germline gives CDR1 LNHDA, CDR2 SQIVND (reference sequence). The CDR3 loop spans 16 amino acids. The CDR3 loop is CASSLLTGVVNQPQHF. CDR3 coding DNA: TGTGCCAGTAGCCTATTGACAGGGGTTGTGAATCAGCCCCAGCATTTT. Full variable domain (rest looked up from reference TRBV19 and TRBJ1-5): DGGITQSPKYLFRKEGQNVTLSCEQNLNHDAMYWYRQDPGQGLRLIYYSQIVNDFQKGDIAEGYSVSREKKESFPLTVTSAQKNPTAFYLCASSLLTGVVNQPQHFGDGTRLSIL.

The V gene is TRBV9, the J gene TRBJ1-3; 7 nucleotides match TRBD1. This CDR3 spans 16 amino acids. The V gene end was trimmed by 2 bases and the J gene end by 0 bases; junction bases not matched to a gene: 5. CDR1 is SGDLS, CDR2 YYNGEE, per germline. CDR3 amino acids: CASSVRGDSSGNTIYF. Written as DNA, the CDR3 is TGTGCCAGCAGCGTTCGTGGGGACAGCTCTGGAAACACCATATATTTT.

The J gene is TRBJ1-2, the V gene TRBV3-1 (or the pseudogene TRBV3-2); D possibly corresponds to TRBD1 (5 bases). Germline-derived CDR1 and CDR2 are LGHDT and YNNKEL (reference sequence). Trimming pared 1 base from V and 2 bases from J, leaving 8 bases between. This CDR3 spans 14 amino acids. The CDR3 DNA sequence: TGTGCCAGCAGCCAAGGACAGTTCAACTATGGCTACACCTTC. It specifies CASSQGQFNYGYTF.

The V and J genes are TRBV11-2 and TRBJ1-1, with D unclear. CDR1 and CDR2 from the germline V gene are SGHAT and FQNNGV. The germline V and J ends were trimmed by 3 bases and 4 bases, with 15 bases remaining between them. This CDR3 comprises 15 residues. The CDR3 here is CASSFRSRGATEAFF. CDR3 nucleotide sequence: TGTGCCAGCAGCTTCAGAAGCAGAGGAGCCACTGAAGCTTTCTTT. Combining the CDR3 with reference TRBV11-2 and TRBJ1-1 gives the whole variable domain EAGVAQSPRYKIIEKRQSVAFWCNPISGHATLYWYQQILGQGPKLLIQFQNNGVVDDSQLPKDRFSAERLKGVDSTLKIQPAKLEDSAVYLCASSFRSRGATEAFFGQGTRLTVV.

The V and J genes are TRBV6-4 and TRBJ1-2, with a weak D call TRBD1 (5 bases). This CDR3 contains 14 residues. Germline V gene sequence: CDR1 MRHNA, CDR2 SNTAGT. V was clipped by 5 bases and J by 3 bases, with 13 bases between them. The CDR3, as DNA: TGTGCCAGCAGTACCGGGACCGCCTACTATGGCTACACCTTC. Residues: CASSTGTAYYGYTF.

The chain combines TRBV3-1 (or the pseudogene TRBV3-2) with TRBJ1-3; no reliable D call. The CDR3 extends over 13 amino acids. The V gene lost 4 bases and the J gene lost 4 bases, with 8 bases spanning the gap. Germline CDR1 LGHDT, CDR2 YNNKEL (reference sequence). The CDR3 DNA sequence: TGTGCCAGCAGCCCTTCGCAGGGAAACACCATATATTTT. This gives the protein CASSPSQGNTIYF.

This clone was detected only a few times. The rearrangement uses TRBV28 and TRBJ1-1; TRBD1 aligns across 11 bases. Germline V CDR1 and CDR2: MDHEN, SYDVKM. V trimming: 5 bases; J trimming: 6 bases; junction bases outside the gene matches: 8. The CDR3 loop spans 15 amino acids. The CDR3 nucleotides read TGTGCCAGCAGTACCCCCGGGACAGGGGGTCCTGAAGCTTTCTTT. Protein sequence: CASSTPGTGGPEAFF.